The T cell receptor (beta chain) described here comes from a study of human CD8 memory T cell subsets. As for this clonotype: The antigen is undetermined.

Study-wide results and caveats: There were indications from Chao1 estimates that stem-like memory T cells were more diverse than precursor exhausted T cells.

Making the TCR beta libraries relied on UMI-labeled 5' RACE. TCRdb re-called the 5' RACE reads; one entry per CDR3 protein, DNA not given. The listing records 4,200 or so distinct CDR3 sequences. CDR3 length equals 12 residues. Germline values: CDR1 MDHEN, CDR2 SYDVKM. The clonotype was recovered from a human donor in good health. The sample taken for sequencing was CD8+ effector memory T cells (TEM) sorted from PBMCs. As to subset: effector memory CD8 T cells, CCR7- CD45RO+ CD95+. The chain links TRBV28 to TRBJ2-7. The CDR3 loop reads CASSPNSYEQYF.